These 23 T cell receptor beta chains originate from one sample sequenced in a study of identical twins. One entry per CDR3 protein, called by TCRdb with MiXCR from the 5' RACE reads. The data contain approximately 190,000 distinct CDR3 sequences, more than 15% of them singletons. The same sample was also used in a study of T cells expressing NK-cell markers.

Sequenced input: CD8+ T cells sorted from blood. These receptors originate from a woman younger than 35 in good health.

The chain employs TRBV12-3 or TRBV12-4 and TRBJ1-1; D is ambiguous. The CDR3 is made up of 13 amino acids. The V gene lost 3 bases and the J gene lost 0 bases, with 5 bases spanning the gap. The CDR3 DNA sequence: TGTGCCAGCAGTTTTATCATGAACACTGAAGCTTTCTTT. Translated: CASSFIMNTEAFF.

The chain couples TRBV27 to TRBJ1-2; TRBD1 matches 11 bases. V trimming: 4 bases; J trimming: 7 bases; junction bases outside the gene matches: 11. CDR1 is MNHEY, CDR2 SMNVEV, per germline (reference sequence). This CDR3 contains 16 residues. CDR3 coding DNA: TGTGCCAGCAGTTCGACCGGACAGGGGGCGCGGGCTGGCTACACCTTC. Translation gives CASSSTGQGARAGYTF.

V gene TRBV29-1 combines with J gene TRBJ2-2; unclear D gene. The CDR3 extends over 11 amino acids. With 5 bases removed from V and 7 bases from J, the gap between germline ends came to 8 bases. From germline, CDR1 is SQVTM and CDR2 ANQGSEA. CDR3 bases: TGCAGCGTTCTGAGAGTCGGGGAGCTGTTTTTT. Protein sequence: CSVLRVGELFF.

This clonotype occurred many times. This rearrangement joins TRBV5-1 to TRBJ2-7; D not certain. CDR1 is SGHRS, CDR2 YFSETQ, per germline. The CDR3 spans 12 residues. Trimming shortened V by 0 bases and J by 5 bases, and 6 bases separated the two germline ends. The CDR3 spells CASSLGPHEQYF. The CDR3 DNA is TGCGCCAGCAGCTTGGGGCCTCACGAGCAGTACTTC. Together with reference TRBV5-1 and TRBJ2-7, the CDR3 gives the full variable domain: KAGVTQTPRYLIKTRGQQVTLSCSPISGHRSVSWYQQTPGQGLQFLFEYFSETQRNKGNFPGRFSGRQFSNSRSEMNVSTLELGDSALYLCASSLGPHEQYFGPGTRLTVT.

The CDR3 spells CASSLVMTGGYEQYF. DNA of the CDR3: TGTGCCAGCAGTCTCGTAATGACGGGCGGCTACGAGCAGTACTTC. This chain joins TRBV27 and TRBJ2-7; no clear D gene. Germline assignment: CDR1 MNHEY and CDR2 SMNVEV (reference sequence). The CDR3 spans 15 residues. The V end lost 5 bases, the J end lost 3 bases, and 17 bases lay between the germline ends.

This clonotype was detected a few times. V and J are TRBV4-2 and TRBJ2-7; D perhaps matches TRBD1 (5 bases). This CDR3 contains 15 residues. Trimming removed 0 bases from V and 0 bases from J, with 9 bases in between. Germline CDR1 and CDR2: LGHNA and YNFKEQ. This chain's CDR3 is CASSQDWGFSYEQYF. Written as DNA, the CDR3 is TGTGCCAGCAGCCAAGATTGGGGCTTCTCCTACGAGCAGTACTTC.

The table lists this clonotype with many counts. The V call is TRBV7-2, the J call TRBJ2-1; maybe TRBD1 (6 bases). Germline V lookup: CDR1 SGHTA, CDR2 FQGNSA. The length of the CDR3 is 16 residues. V dropped 1 base and J dropped 7 bases, with 17 bases sitting between them. CDR3 region: CASSLVGQGRANEQFF. CDR3 sequence (DNA): TGTGCCAGCAGCTTAGTCGGGCAGGGGCGAGCAAATGAGCAGTTCTTC.

This clonotype was counted a few times. J is TRBJ2-5 and V is TRBV14, with D perhaps matching TRBD2 (5 bases). V was cut by 1 base and J by 1 base, with 7 bases left in between. Germline loops: CDR1 SGHDN, CDR2 FVKESK. The CDR3 runs to 14 residues. In DNA, the CDR3 is TGTGCCAGCAGCCAAGCGCGGGCCCAAGAGACCCAGTACTTC. This translates into CASSQARAQETQYF.

The chain is built from TRBV7-6 and TRBJ2-3; D not certain. The CDR3 is made up of 16 amino acids. V lost 1 base and J 2 bases, leaving 13 bases between the germline ends. Germline V gene lookup returns CDR1 SGHVS and CDR2 FNYEAQ. The DNA of the CDR3 is TGTGCCAGCAGCTTAGTCGGACGAAGAATCACAGATACGCAGTATTTT. Protein sequence: CASSLVGRRITDTQYF.

This clonotype showed up just a few times. CDR3 in amino acids: CASGQDRSFQETQYF. CDR3 bases: TGTGCCAGCGGTCAGGACCGATCATTCCAAGAGACCCAGTACTTC. This chain uses TRBV2 with TRBJ2-5; D gene ambiguous. Germline CDR1 is SNHLY and CDR2 is FYNNEI. CDR3 size: 15 residues. The V gene lost 8 bases and the J gene lost 1 base, with 17 bases spanning the gap. The full variable domain, with the rest looked up from reference TRBV2 and TRBJ2-5, is EPEVTQTPSHQVTQMGQEVILRCVPISNHLYFYWYRQILGQKVEFLVSFYNNEISEKSEIFDDQFSVERPDGSNFTLKIRSTKLEDSAMYFCASGQDRSFQETQYFGPGTRLLVL.

This clonotype was counted between two and nine times. The chain has TRBV12-3 or TRBV12-4 and TRBJ2-1; 9 bases match TRBD2. Trimming cost V 5 bases and J 3 bases; bases outside gene matches: 5. CDR3 length: 15 residues. The CDR3 spells CASSRPREGYNEQFF. CDR3 sequence (DNA): TGTGCCAGCAGTCGACCGCGGGAGGGCTACAATGAGCAGTTCTTC.

The CDR3 here is CSVVYSTDTQYF. CDR3 nucleotides: TGCAGCGTTGTGTACAGCACAGATACGCAGTATTTT. The rearrangement joins TRBV29-1 to TRBJ2-3, with unresolved D. CDR1 SQVTM and CDR2 ANQGSEA come from the germline V gene. The ends were cut back, 4 bases at V and 0 bases at J, with 5 bases in the middle. This CDR3 spans 12 amino acids.

This clonotype was detected a few times. The rearrangement uses TRBV19 and TRBJ2-1; 8 bases agree with TRBD2. With 3 bases clipped from V and 7 bases from J, the junction kept 11 bases outside the gene matches. The CDR3 sequence is 16 residues long. CDR1 LNHDA and CDR2 SQIVND come from the germline V gene (reference sequence). The CDR3 loop is CASSIRVSGRGNEQFF. The CDR3 DNA reads TGTGCCAGTAGTATCCGAGTAAGCGGGAGAGGGAATGAGCAGTTCTTC.

The V call is TRBV6-6, the J call TRBJ2-1; TRBD1 might be the D (5 bases). The CDR3 spans 12 residues. Germline V gene data show CDR1 as MNHNY and CDR2 as SVGAGI (reference sequence). V was clipped by 4 bases and J by 7 bases, with 8 bases between them. The CDR3 sequence is CASSSDRNEQFF. CDR3 sequence (DNA): TGTGCCAGCAGTTCTGACAGAAATGAGCAGTTCTTC.

The rearrangement joins TRBV7-2 to TRBJ2-3; no reliable D call. V lost 1 base to trimming and J lost 0 bases, with 5 bases between them. CDR3 length: 14 amino acids. CDR1 is SGHTA, CDR2 FQGNSA, per germline. DNA of the CDR3: TGTGCCAGCAGCTTAGTCAGCAGCACAGATACGCAGTATTTT. This codes for CASSLVSSTDTQYF.

The sample holds a few counts of this clonotype. J is TRBJ2-3 and V is TRBV5-4; D might be TRBD2 (6 bases). Trimming left V 6 bases short and J 2 bases short, with 10 bases between. Germline assignment: CDR1 SGHNT and CDR2 YYREEE (reference sequence). This CDR3 has 13 residues. The CDR3, as DNA: TGTGCCAGCAAGGGACTGCACACAGATACGCAGTATTTT. It yields the protein CASKGLHTDTQYF.

For this clonotype: One end of the junction is discordant with germline, which a read error may explain. This chain links TRBV7-7 with TRBJ2-5, with D tentatively TRBD2 (6 bases). This CDR3 has 14 residues. Germline loops: CDR1 SSHAT, CDR2 FNYEAQ (reference sequence). The CDR3 region has the DNA TGTGCTAGCAGCTTAGTTCCGGGGGACGAGACCCAGTACTTC. Its translation is CASSLVPGDETQYF.

This clonotype was picked up a small number of times. CDR3 DNA: TGTGCCAGCAGCTTTCTCCTTGGATCCCCCCTTTTCAATGAGCAGTTCTTC. Protein product: CASSFLLGSPLFNEQFF. The rearrangement links TRBV7-2 to TRBJ2-1; D not resolved. This CDR3 has 17 residues. Germline values: CDR1 SGHTA, CDR2 FQGNSA. V was cut by 3 bases and J by 6 bases, with 21 bases left in between.

This clonotype came up once. V and J are TRBV7-2 and TRBJ2-4, with 10 bases aligning to TRBD1. V lost 5 bases to trimming and J lost 4 bases; unmatched junction nucleotides: 8. From germline, CDR1 is SGHTA and CDR2 FQGNSA. CDR3 length: 16 amino acids. The CDR3 region has the DNA TGTGCCAGCAGCACAGTAGACAGGGGGCCAAAAAACATTCAGTACTTC. Its translation is CASSTVDRGPKNIQYF.

The chain couples TRBV7-8 to TRBJ2-3; TRBD2 aligns across 8 bases. This CDR3 is built from 16 residues. CDR1 and CDR2 (germline): SGHVS, FQNEAQ. The junction had 8 bases not matched to a gene; V was cut back by 5 bases and J by 1 base. CDR3 amino acids: CASSLPFGGGTDTQYF. The CDR3 DNA reads TGTGCCAGCAGCCTGCCTTTCGGGGGGGGCACAGATACGCAGTATTTT. Complete variable domain (other parts from reference TRBV7-8 and TRBJ2-3): GAGVSQSPRYKVAKRGQDVALRCDPISGHVSLFWYQQALGQGPEFLTYFQNEAQLDKSGLPSDRFFAERPEGSVSTLKIQRTQQEDSAVYLCASSLPFGGGTDTQYFGPGTRLTVL.

This clonotype was detected only a few times. The V call is TRBV20-1, the J call TRBJ2-7, with D perhaps being TRBD1 or TRBD2 (5 bases each). Germline CDR1 and CDR2: DFQATT and SNEGSKA (reference sequence). V dropped 2 bases and J dropped 3 bases, with 11 bases sitting between them. The CDR3 has 13 amino acids. CDR3 in DNA: TGCAGTGCTAGAAGTGGGGACCTCTACGAGCAGTACTTC. Its translation: CSARSGDLYEQYF.

This clonotype was counted a few times. The V gene is TRBV2, the J gene TRBJ2-1; TRBD2 matches 16 bases. J lost 0 bases, V lost 6 bases, and 14 bases had no gene match. CDR3 length: 21 amino acids. Germline V gene sequence: CDR1 SNHLY, CDR2 FYNNEI. CDR3: CASRRSGGLAGGPGSYNEQFF. The DNA of the CDR3 is TGTGCCAGCAGGAGATCTGGGGGACTAGCGGGAGGGCCCGGCTCCTACAATGAGCAGTTCTTC.

The chain combines TRBV7-2 with TRBJ2-1, with 7 bases that match TRBD1. The CDR3 spans 15 residues. The J segment lost 6 bases and the V segment lost 3 bases, leaving 8 bases of the junction unmatched. CDR1 is SGHTA, CDR2 FQGNSA, per germline. CDR3 region: CASSFIRGHVNEQFF. The CDR3 nucleotides read TGTGCCAGCAGCTTCATTAGGGGGCACGTCAATGAGCAGTTCTTC.